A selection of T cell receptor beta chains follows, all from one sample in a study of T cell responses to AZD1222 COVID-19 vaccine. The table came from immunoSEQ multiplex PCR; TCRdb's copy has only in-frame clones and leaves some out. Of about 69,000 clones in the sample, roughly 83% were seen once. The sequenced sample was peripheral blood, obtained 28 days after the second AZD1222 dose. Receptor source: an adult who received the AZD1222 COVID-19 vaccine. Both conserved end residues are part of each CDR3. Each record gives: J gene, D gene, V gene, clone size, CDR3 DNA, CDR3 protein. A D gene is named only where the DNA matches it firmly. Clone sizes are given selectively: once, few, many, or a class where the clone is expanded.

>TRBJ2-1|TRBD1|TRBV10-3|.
TGTGCCTCCGAACCAAGACAGGGCTACAATGAGCAGTTCTTC
CASEPRQGYNEQFF
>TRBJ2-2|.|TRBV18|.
TGTGCCAGCTCCCCGTCGGACAGCGAGCTGTTTTTT
CASSPSDSELFF
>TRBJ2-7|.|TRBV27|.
TGTGCCAGCAGTGAAAAATCCGGGGGAGCCTACGAGCAGTACTTC
CASSEKSGGAYEQYF
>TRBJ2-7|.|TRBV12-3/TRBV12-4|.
TGTGCCAGCAGTCTTCGGACGGAGCAGTACTTC
CASSLRTEQYF
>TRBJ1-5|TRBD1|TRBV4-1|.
TGCGCCAGCAGCCCCGGGACAGGGGACCTTAGCAATCAGCCCCAGCATTTT
CASSPGTGDLSNQPQHF
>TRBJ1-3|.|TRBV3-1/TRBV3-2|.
TGTGCCAGCAGCCAAGATGAGGACACCATATATTTT
CASSQDEDTIYF
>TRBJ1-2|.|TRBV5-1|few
TGCGCCAGCAGCTTGGGACAGCCCTATGGCTACACCTTC
CASSLGQPYGYTF
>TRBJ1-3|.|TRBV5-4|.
TGTGCCAGCAGCCTGGCGGGGGAGGGAAACACCATATATTTT
CASSLAGEGNTIYF
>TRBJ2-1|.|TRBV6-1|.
TGTGCCAGCAGTGAAGCGGGAGCTCGCAATGAGCAGTTCTTC
CASSEAGARNEQFF
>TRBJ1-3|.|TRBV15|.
TGTGCCACCAGCAGAGTAATAGGGACGGGAAACACCATATATTTT
CATSRVIGTGNTIYF
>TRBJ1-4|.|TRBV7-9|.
TGTGCCAGCAGCTTATGGACAGCCCTTAATGAAAAACTGTTTTTT
CASSLWTALNEKLFF
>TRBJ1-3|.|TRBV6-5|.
TGTGCCCGCAACGCGGGGAAAAGAAACACCATATATTTT
CARNAGKRNTIYF
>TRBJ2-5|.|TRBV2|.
TGTGCCAGCGTCAATAGGTTCCCTGGGGAGACCCAGTACTTC
CASVNRFPGETQYF
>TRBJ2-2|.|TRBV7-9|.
TGTGCCAGCAGACCAAACGCCGGGGAGCTGTTTTTT
CASRPNAGELFF
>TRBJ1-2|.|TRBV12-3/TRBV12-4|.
TGTGCCAGCGGGGCTGCCACTAACTATGGCTACACCTTC
CASGAATNYGYTF
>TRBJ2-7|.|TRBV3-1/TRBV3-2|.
TGTGCCAGCAGCCAACCGGACGCCTACGAGCAGTACTTC
CASSQPDAYEQYF
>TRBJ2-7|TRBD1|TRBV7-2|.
TGTGCCAGCAGCTTAGTTACCGGACAGGGCAGCTCCTACGAGCAGTACTTC
CASSLVTGQGSSYEQYF
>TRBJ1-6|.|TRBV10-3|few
TGTGCCATCAGTGAGGTCAGGGGCGGTTCACCCCTCCACTTT
CAISEVRGGSPLHF
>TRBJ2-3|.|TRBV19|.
TGTGCCAGTAGCCAACGAGACACAGATACGCAGTATTTT
CASSQRDTDTQYF
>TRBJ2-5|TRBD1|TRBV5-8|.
TGTGCCAGCAGCTTGCGACAGGGGGCGGGCTCCGAGACCCAGTACTTC
CASSLRQGAGSETQYF
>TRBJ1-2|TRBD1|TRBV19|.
TGTGCCAGTACCCACCTCGACAGGGATTATGGCTACACCTTC
CASTHLDRDYGYTF
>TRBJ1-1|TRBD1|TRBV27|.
TGTGCCAGCAGTTTATCGCTAAGGGGGCACGCTTTCTTT
CASSLSLRGHAFF
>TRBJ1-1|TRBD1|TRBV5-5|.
TGTGCCAGCAGCTTGGAGGGGACAGACACGAACACTGAAGCTTTCTTT
CASSLEGTDTNTEAFF
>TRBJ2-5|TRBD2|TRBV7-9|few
TGTGCCAGCAGCAAGGGACTAGCGGGAGGCAATTTTAAAGAGACCCAGTACTTC
CASSKGLAGGNFKETQYF
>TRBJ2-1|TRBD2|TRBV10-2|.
TGCGCCAGCAGTGAGGTTAGCGGGAGCATCAATGAGCAGTTCTTC
CASSEVSGSINEQFF
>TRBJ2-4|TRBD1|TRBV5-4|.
TGTGCCAGCAGCCCCCAGGGGGCAGGGGCCAAAAACATTCAGTACTTC
CASSPQGAGAKNIQYF
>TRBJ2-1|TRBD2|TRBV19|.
TGTGCCAGTAGTTTGCCTAGCGGGACCTACAATGAGCAGTTCTTC
CASSLPSGTYNEQFF
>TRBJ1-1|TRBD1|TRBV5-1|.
TGCGCCAGCAGCTTGGGACAGGGAGAAGCTTTCTTT
CASSLGQGEAFF
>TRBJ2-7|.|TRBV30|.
TGTGCCTGGAGTAAGGGTGGGACTCCTCTTTACGAGCAGTACTTC
CAWSKGGTPLYEQYF
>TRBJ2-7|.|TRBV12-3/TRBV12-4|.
TGTGCCAGCAGTTTTGGGATCGAGCAGTACTTC
CASSFGIEQYF
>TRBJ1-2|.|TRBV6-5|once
TGTGCCAGCAGCCCCGTCCAGCGGTATGGCTACACCTTC
CASSPVQRYGYTF
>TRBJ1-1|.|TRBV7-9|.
TGTGCCAGCAGCTTAGTGGGGGGGCTAGGCACTGAAGCTTTCTTT
CASSLVGGLGTEAFF
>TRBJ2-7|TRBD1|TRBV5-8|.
TGTGCCAGCAGCCTCGGACAGGCCCGCTACGAGCAGTACTTC
CASSLGQARYEQYF
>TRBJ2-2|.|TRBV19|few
TGTGCCAGTAGTATAGTAGTTGACACCGGGGAGCTGTTTTTT
CASSIVVDTGELFF
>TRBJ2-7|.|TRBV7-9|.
TGTGCCAGCAGCCCCGACACTGCCTACGAGCAGTACTTC
CASSPDTAYEQYF
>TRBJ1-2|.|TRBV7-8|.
TGTGCCAGCAGCTTAAGGAGAATAGGGCTTGGCTACACCTTC
CASSLRRIGLGYTF